Given below is one TCR beta chain in context. As yet, its antigen is unknown. These data are taken from a study of CD8+ T cells in alopecia areata. The study, taken as a whole, reports: Within the top 100, expanded CD8+ clones significantly decreased with tofacitinib, as did scalp clonality. Many expanded lesional clones persisted in scalp and blood during tofacitinib treatment.

This sample's treatment: oral pan-JAK inhibitor, 5-10 mg twice daily. Isolation of CD4+ and CD8+ T cells from PBMCs was achieved by sorting. Extracted RNA was reverse transcribed, and the resulting cDNA served as sequencing template. TCRdb's table, derived via immunoSEQ multiplex PCR, lists solely in-frame clones and lacks some. This table has 110,000 to 150,000 clones, around 50% appearing once. The CDR3 covers 14 residues. The V end lost 3 bases, the J end lost 3 bases, and 11 bases lay between the germline ends. Germline V lookup: CDR1 PRHDT, CDR2 FYEKMQ (reference sequence). The chain joins TRBV13 to TRBJ2-5; TRBD2 might be the D (6 bases). This sequence originates from a human donor with alopecia areata. Sequenced here: CD8+ T cells sorted from blood, sampled at week 4, from a patient treated with tofacitinib. The CDR3 here is CASSFNLAKETQYF. CDR3 DNA: TGTGCCAGCAGCTTCAACCTAGCGAAAGAGACCCAGTACTTC.